This record concerns one T cell receptor (beta chain) sequence. Its antigen is undetermined. This sample was taken from a study of CD8 T cells in ankylosing spondylitis. Study outcomes and limitations: Disease-associated clones were reportedly significantly overrepresented in matched ankylosing spondylitis synovial fluid. For ankylosing spondylitis blood, a TCR beta motif of about eight highly homologous variants appeared characteristic. Clones linked to disease, bearing a CD8+ phenotype, were relatively rare in peripheral blood. In the blood and synovial fluid of reactive arthritis, some motif variants had been previously reported.

CDR1 and CDR2 (germline): DFQATT, SNEGSKA (reference sequence). The CDR3 runs 16 residues. The J segment lost 4 bases and the V segment lost 1 base, leaving 5 bases of the junction unmatched. With molecular barcodes, quantitative 5'-RACE was used to make the TCR beta libraries. TCRdb analysed the 5' RACE reads with MiXCR anew, one entry per CDR3 protein. The sample holds about 540,000 distinct CDR3 sequences, about an eighth seen once. This TCR was sampled from a male donor with ankylosing spondylitis. The chain recombines TRBV20-1 with TRBJ2-2; 11 nucleotides align to TRBD1. Sequenced sample: blood, either unsorted or a sorted T cell fraction (not recorded which). The CDR3 region is CSARGGQGAPTGELFF. The CDR3 DNA reads as TGCAGTGCTAGAGGCGGACAGGGGGCGCCCACCGGGGAGCTGTTTTTT.